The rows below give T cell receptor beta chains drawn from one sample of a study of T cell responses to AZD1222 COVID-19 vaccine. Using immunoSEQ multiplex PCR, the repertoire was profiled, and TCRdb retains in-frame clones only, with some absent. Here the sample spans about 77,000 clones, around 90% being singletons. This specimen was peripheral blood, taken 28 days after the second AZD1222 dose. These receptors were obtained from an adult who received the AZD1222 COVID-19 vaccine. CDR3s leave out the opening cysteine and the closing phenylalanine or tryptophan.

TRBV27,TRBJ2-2,ASSPGTSGMNTGELF
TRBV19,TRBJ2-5,ASSLGEGETQY
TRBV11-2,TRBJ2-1,ASSSASGSPQEQF
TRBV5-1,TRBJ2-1,ASSRRPDGATVAGPNEQF
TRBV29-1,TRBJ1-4,SDLGEQAFFGGNEKLF
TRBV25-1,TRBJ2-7,ASSESRGLGYEQY
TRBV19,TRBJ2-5,ASSANRGLGETQY
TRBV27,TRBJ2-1,ASSLNRDPAGEQF
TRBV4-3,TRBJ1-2,ASSQDGTGINYGYT
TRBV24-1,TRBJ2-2,ATSDSSNTGELF
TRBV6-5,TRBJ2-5,ASGRQGGQETQY
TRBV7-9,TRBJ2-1,ASSSTDRANYNEQF
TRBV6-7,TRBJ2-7,ASSYGAGASYEQY
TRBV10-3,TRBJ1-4,AIRDGTGGEKLF